These 27 T cell receptor beta chains were all obtained from the same sample, sequenced in a study of T cells in localized non-small cell lung cancer. Measured with immunoSEQ multiplex PCR; TCRdb has only the in-frame clones, and not every one. The sample shows tens of thousands of clones, around 84% of them seen only once. The sequencing used peripheral blood, collected before any cancer treatment. The receptors originated from a male donor at least 60 years old with stage III lung adenocarcinoma.

The chain employs TRBV5-1 and TRBJ2-7; D is unresolved. V gave up 2 bases and J gave up 0 bases, with 9 bases separating them. The CDR3 sequence is 14 residues long. Looked up from germline, CDR1 is SGHRS and CDR2 is YFSETQ. The CDR3 DNA follows: TGCGCCAGCAGCTTAGACGTCATCTCCTACGAGCAGTACTTC. It encodes CASSLDVISYEQYF.

This clone was counted only a few times. This chain connects TRBV2 to TRBJ2-2; perhaps TRBD1 as D (6 bases). Germline-derived CDR1 and CDR2 are SNHLY and FYNNEI. Trimming took 7 bases from V and 8 from J, leaving 17 bases between them. The CDR3 has 14 amino acids. CDR3 in DNA: TGTGCCAGCAAAAACAGGGAAACTTCGGGGGAGCTGTTTTTT. It codes for CASKNRETSGELFF.

V usage is TRBV10-3 and J usage is TRBJ2-3; the match to TRBD1 covers 11 bases. Germline V lookup: CDR1 ENHRY, CDR2 SYGVKD. V lost 6 bases and J lost 5; bases outside the gene matches: 4. The CDR3 contains 14 residues. The CDR3 sequence is CAISPGQGEDTQYF. The CDR3 nucleotides read TGTGCCATCAGCCCGGGACAGGGGGAAGATACGCAGTATTTT.

The V and J genes are TRBV19 and TRBJ1-1; the D is unclear. Deletions cut 4 bases from V and 0 bases from J, with 9 bases between. CDR3 length: 14 residues. Germline CDR1 LNHDA, CDR2 SQIVND (reference sequence). As DNA, the CDR3 is TGTGCCAGTAGTACCACAGTGTTGAACACTGAAGCTTTCTTT. Protein sequence: CASSTTVLNTEAFF.

The V and J genes are TRBV5-4 and TRBJ2-5, with 13 bases lining up with TRBD2. Looked up from germline, CDR1 is SGHNT and CDR2 is YYREEE (reference sequence). The CDR3 runs to 17 residues. V was clipped by 1 base and J by 5 bases; unmatched bases: 8. The CDR3 sequence: CASSLTSGGAGVETQYF. In nucleotides, the CDR3 is TGTGCCAGCAGCTTGACTAGCGGGGGGGCCGGAGTGGAGACCCAGTACTTC.

The CDR3 here is CASSRGQNIGADTQYF. As DNA, the CDR3 is TGTGCCAGCAGCCGGGGACAAAATATCGGTGCAGATACGCAGTATTTT. The genes are TRBV5-8 and TRBJ2-3, with D perhaps matching TRBD1 (6 bases). Trimming stripped 4 bases from V and 4 bases from J, with 19 bases between. Germline assignment: CDR1 SGHTS and CDR2 YDEGEE. This CDR3 contains 16 residues.

This clone was observed once. The rearrangement joins TRBV5-1 to TRBJ1-2; TRBD1 aligns across 7 bases. Germline lookup yields CDR1 SGHRS and CDR2 YFSETQ. The V and J ends lost 5 bases and 8 bases, in that order; junction bases with no gene match: 18. This CDR3 contains 16 residues. CDR3 sequence reads: CASSNTGDRPGRGYTF. The CDR3 nucleotides read TGCGCCAGCAGTAACACCGGGGACAGACCCGGACGGGGCTACACCTTC. Full variable domain (rest looked up from reference TRBV5-1 and TRBJ1-2): KAGVTQTPRYLIKTRGQQVTLSCSPISGHRSVSWYQQTPGQGLQFLFEYFSETQRNKGNFPGRFSGRQFSNSRSEMNVSTLELGDSALYLCASSNTGDRPGRGYTFGSGTRLTVV.

This clone was seen once. The chain is built from TRBV27 and TRBJ1-4, with 9 bases identical to TRBD1. J was trimmed by 7 bases and V by 3 bases; bases with no gene match: 3. This CDR3 has 14 residues. CDR1 is MNHEY and CDR2 is SMNVEV in the germline V gene (reference sequence). This CDR3 is CASSLGTGFEKLFF. CDR3 bases: TGTGCCAGCAGTTTGGGGACAGGGTTTGAAAAACTGTTTTTT.

The chain recombines TRBV6-5 with TRBJ1-5; no clear D gene. The ends were cut back, 6 bases at V and 0 bases at J, with 9 bases in the middle. CDR1 and CDR2 from the germline V gene are MNHEY and SVGAGI. The CDR3 sequence is 14 residues long. This chain's CDR3 is CASSVYYSNQPQHF. In DNA form, the CDR3 reads TGTGCCAGCAGCGTCTACTATAGCAATCAGCCCCAGCATTTT.

V usage is TRBV30 and J usage is TRBJ1-1; D is perhaps TRBD1 (6 bases). V was trimmed by 7 bases and J by 0 bases, leaving 15 bases between them. The CDR3 has 14 residues. The germline gives CDR1 GTSNPN, CDR2 SVGIG (reference sequence). CDR3 nucleotide sequence: TGTGCCTCGGGGGGGGGCCCCATGAACACTGAAGCTTTCTTT. It is translated as CASGGGPMNTEAFF.

V and J are TRBV4-1 and TRBJ1-2; D is ambiguous. Germline values: CDR1 MGHRA, CDR2 YSYEKL. There are 18 residues in the CDR3. The V and J ends lost 1 base and 7 bases respectively, with 25 bases between them. Here the CDR3 DNA reads TGCGCCAGCAGCCAAGTCGACTTAGGATTTAGGAGGACGGCTGGCTACACCTTC. Residues: CASSQVDLGFRRTAGYTF.

The rearrangement uses TRBV11-3 and TRBJ2-1; D call uncertain. CDR3 length: 14 residues. Per the germline V gene, CDR1 is SGHNT and CDR2 is YENEEA. Trimming removed 3 bases from V and 9 bases from J, with 15 bases in between. CDR3 bases: TGTGCCAGCAGCTTCTCGACCTCGGCCGGTGAGCAGTTCTTC. This translates into CASSFSTSAGEQFF.

The rearrangement uses TRBV30 and TRBJ1-5, with unresolved D. V lost 2 bases and J 3 bases, leaving 20 bases between the germline ends. CDR1 is GTSNPN, CDR2 SVGIG, per germline (reference sequence). CDR3 length: 17 residues. This CDR3 is CAWSSPRGRMYNQPQHF. The CDR3 nucleotides read TGTGCCTGGAGTTCCCCTCGGGGTAGGATGTACAATCAGCCCCAGCATTTT.

This rearrangement joins TRBV19 to TRBJ1-5; D call uncertain. Germline CDR1 is LNHDA and CDR2 is SQIVND (reference sequence). The ends were cut back, 1 base at V and 0 bases at J, with 4 bases in the middle. The CDR3 consists of 14 residues. The CDR3 DNA is TGTGCCAGTAGTATAGGCAATAGCAATCAGCCCCAGCATTTT. Its translation is CASSIGNSNQPQHF.

The genes are TRBV6-5 and TRBJ1-1, with D possibly matching TRBD1 (6 bases). V dropped 2 bases and J dropped 8 bases, with 15 bases sitting between them. The CDR3 is 14 residues long. Per the germline V gene, CDR1 is MNHEY and CDR2 is SVGAGI. The CDR3 DNA reads as TGTGCCAGCAGTTACCGGACCTCGGACAGCGAAGCTTTCTTT. Translated: CASSYRTSDSEAFF.

The rearrangement uses TRBV7-3 and TRBJ2-7; 8 nucleotides line up with TRBD1. The CDR3 is 12 amino acids. Looked up from germline, CDR1 is SGHTA and CDR2 is FQGTGA. The V gene end was trimmed by 6 bases and the J gene end by 6 bases; junction bases not matched to a gene: 4. CDR3 in DNA: TGTGCCAGCAGTCCCACAGGGGGCGAGCAGTACTTC. Residues: CASSPTGGEQYF.

The V and J genes are TRBV5-1 and TRBJ2-7, with 9 bases fitting TRBD1. Germline loops: CDR1 SGHRS, CDR2 YFSETQ. J was trimmed by 2 bases and V by 9 bases; bases with no gene match: 9. The CDR3 has 14 amino acids. The chain's CDR3 is CATRPGQGAYEQYF. The CDR3 DNA reads TGCGCCACCCGACCGGGACAGGGAGCCTACGAGCAGTACTTC.

This clone came up once. The rearrangement joins TRBV10-2 to TRBJ1-2; D remains unclear. V was cut by 3 bases and J by 7 bases, with 9 bases left in between. Germline V gene lookup returns CDR1 WSHSY and CDR2 SAAADI. The CDR3 sequence is 12 residues long. CDR3: CASSEGKVGYTF. In DNA form, the CDR3 reads TGCGCCAGCAGTGAAGGGAAGGTTGGCTACACCTTC.

The V and J genes are TRBV19 and TRBJ2-3, with 12 bases that match TRBD2. Germline V gene lookup returns CDR1 LNHDA and CDR2 SQIVND (reference sequence). Unmatched junction bases numbered 8, after V lost 4 bases and J lost 0 bases. There are 18 residues in the CDR3. CDR3 sequence: CASSSPGTSGYSTDTQYF. The CDR3, as DNA: TGTGCCAGTAGTAGTCCCGGGACTAGCGGGTATAGCACAGATACGCAGTATTTT.

This chain uses TRBV27 with TRBJ2-7; D perhaps matches TRBD2 (7 bases). Trimming removed 7 bases from V and 3 bases from J, with 19 bases in between. Per germline, CDR1 MNHEY and CDR2 SMNVEV (reference sequence). The CDR3 covers 15 residues. The CDR3 loop is CASTLGRGAIYEQYF. CDR3 nucleotide sequence: TGTGCCAGCACCTTAGGCCGGGGGGCGATCTACGAGCAGTACTTC.

The chain is built from TRBV7-9 and TRBJ1-1; D remains unclear. The CDR3 is 13 amino acids. The germline gives CDR1 SEHNR, CDR2 FQNEAQ (reference sequence). Trimming shortened V by 0 bases and J by 2 bases, and 4 bases separated the two germline ends. CDR3 loop: CASSLAGNTEAFF. CDR3 coding DNA: TGTGCCAGCAGCTTAGCAGGTAACACTGAAGCTTTCTTT. The full variable domain, rest sourced from reference TRBV7-9 and TRBJ1-1, is DTGVSQNPRHKITKRGQNVTFRCDPISEHNRLYWYRQTLGQGPEFLTYFQNEAQLEKSRLLSDRFSAERPKGSFSTLEIQRTEQGDSAMYLCASSLAGNTEAFFGQGTRLTVV.

This chain connects TRBV6-5 to TRBJ2-5, with D perhaps TRBD2 (6 bases). CDR1 and CDR2 (germline): MNHEY, SVGAGI. This CDR3 spans 15 amino acids. Trimming cost V 8 bases and J 1 base, with 17 bases left between them. The CDR3 DNA reads as TGTGCCAGCGTCAGAGGACTCGGGGGCCAAGAGACCCAGTACTTC. As protein: CASVRGLGGQETQYF.

The chain is built from TRBV27 and TRBJ2-5, with TRBD1 matching 9 bases. Germline assignment: CDR1 MNHEY and CDR2 SMNVEV (reference sequence). V shed 5 bases, J shed 3 bases, and the junction held 4 bases outside the gene matches. This CDR3 spans 14 amino acids. The CDR3 is CASSRTGVEETQYF. As DNA, the CDR3 is TGTGCCAGCAGTCGGACAGGGGTGGAAGAGACCCAGTACTTC.

V is TRBV19 and J is TRBJ1-2; D unclear. The CDR3 runs 13 residues. Trimming stripped 3 bases from V and 7 bases from J, with 12 bases between. Germline V gives CDR1 LNHDA, CDR2 SQIVND (reference sequence). Written as DNA, the CDR3 is TGTGCCAGTAGTATGAATTCGGGGAGTGGCTACACCTTC. Translation: CASSMNSGSGYTF.

The V call is TRBV11-2, the J call TRBJ1-6; D might be TRBD1 (5 bases). Germline V gene sequence: CDR1 SGHAT, CDR2 FQNNGV. This CDR3 is built from 19 residues. V was clipped by 1 base and J by 0 bases, with 16 bases between them. The CDR3 reads CASSLALPGGSSYNSPLHF. The DNA for the CDR3 is TGTGCCAGCAGCTTAGCCCTCCCGGGGGGAAGCTCCTATAATTCACCCCTCCACTTT. Complete variable domain (other parts from reference TRBV11-2 and TRBJ1-6): EAGVAQSPRYKIIEKRQSVAFWCNPISGHATLYWYQQILGQGPKLLIQFQNNGVVDDSQLPKDRFSAERLKGVDSTLKIQPAKLEDSAVYLCASSLALPGGSSYNSPLHFGNGTRLTVT.

The chain joins TRBV15 to TRBJ2-5, with 7 bases matching TRBD2. The CDR3 is 14 residues long. Germline-derived CDR1 and CDR2 are LNHNV and YYDKDF (reference sequence). The V gene end was trimmed by 3 bases and the J gene end by 6 bases; junction bases not matched to a gene: 7. In DNA, the CDR3 is TGTGCCACCAGCAGCACCCTAGCGGTTCAGACCCAGTACTTC. Its protein product is CATSSTLAVQTQYF. Based on the CDR3 plus reference TRBV15 and TRBJ2-5, the full variable domain is DAMVIQNPRYQVTQFGKPVTLSCSQTLNHNVMYWYQQKSSQAPKLLFHYYDKDFNNEADTPDNFQSRRPNTSFCFLDIRSPGLGDTAMYLCATSSTLAVQTQYFGPGTRLLVL.

This chain joins TRBV7-8 and TRBJ1-1; 9 nucleotides agree with TRBD1. J gave up 5 bases and V 0 bases, and 4 bases lay outside the gene matches. This CDR3 has 15 amino acids. Germline CDR1 and CDR2: SGHVS and FQNEAQ. DNA of the CDR3: TGTGCCAGCAGCTTAGCGGGACAGGGAGTGACTGAAGCTTTCTTT. The encoded protein is CASSLAGQGVTEAFF.